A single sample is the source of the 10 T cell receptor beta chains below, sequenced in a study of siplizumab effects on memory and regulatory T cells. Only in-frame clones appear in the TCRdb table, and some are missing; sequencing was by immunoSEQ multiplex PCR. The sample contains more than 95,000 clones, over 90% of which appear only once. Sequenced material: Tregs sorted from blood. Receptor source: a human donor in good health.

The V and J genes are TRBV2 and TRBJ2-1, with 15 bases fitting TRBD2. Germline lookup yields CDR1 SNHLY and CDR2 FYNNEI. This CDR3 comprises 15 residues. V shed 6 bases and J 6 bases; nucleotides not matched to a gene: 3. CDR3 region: CASRGTSGRLNEQFF. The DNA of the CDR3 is TGTGCCAGCAGAGGGACTAGCGGGAGGCTCAATGAGCAGTTCTTC.

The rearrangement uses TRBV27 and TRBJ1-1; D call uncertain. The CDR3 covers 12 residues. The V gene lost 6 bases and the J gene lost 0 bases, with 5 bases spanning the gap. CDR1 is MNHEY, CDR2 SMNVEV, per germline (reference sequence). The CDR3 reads CASRAVNTEAFF. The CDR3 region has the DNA TGTGCCAGCAGGGCGGTGAACACTGAAGCTTTCTTT.

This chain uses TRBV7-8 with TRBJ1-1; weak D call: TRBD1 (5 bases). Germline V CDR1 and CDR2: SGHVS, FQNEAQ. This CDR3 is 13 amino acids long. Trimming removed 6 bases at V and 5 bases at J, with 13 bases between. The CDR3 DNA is TGTGCCAGCAGGGCCAGGGTGGAAACTGAAGCTTTCTTT. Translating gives CASRARVETEAFF.

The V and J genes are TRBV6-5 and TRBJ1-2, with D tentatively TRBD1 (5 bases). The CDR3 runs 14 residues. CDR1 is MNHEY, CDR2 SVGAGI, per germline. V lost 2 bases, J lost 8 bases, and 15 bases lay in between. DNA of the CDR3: TGTGCCAGCAGTTACCCCGGGGCCCGGGGAGGCTACACCTTC. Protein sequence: CASSYPGARGGYTF.

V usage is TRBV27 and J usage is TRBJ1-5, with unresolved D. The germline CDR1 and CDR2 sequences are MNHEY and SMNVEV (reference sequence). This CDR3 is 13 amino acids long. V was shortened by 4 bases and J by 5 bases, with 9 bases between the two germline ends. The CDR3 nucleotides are TGTGCCAGCAGTTCGTTTAAGGATCAGCCCCAGCATTTT. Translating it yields CASSSFKDQPQHF.

CDR3 sequence (DNA): TGCGCCAGCAGTGAGTCCGGGATTTGGAGTTGGGGAGATACGCAGTATTTT. This sequence encodes CASSESGIWSWGDTQYF. This chain links TRBV10-2 with TRBJ2-3; D perhaps matches TRBD2 (5 bases). Germline V gives CDR1 WSHSY, CDR2 SAAADI. The length of the CDR3 is 17 residues. Trimming took 0 bases from V and 5 from J, leaving 18 bases between them.

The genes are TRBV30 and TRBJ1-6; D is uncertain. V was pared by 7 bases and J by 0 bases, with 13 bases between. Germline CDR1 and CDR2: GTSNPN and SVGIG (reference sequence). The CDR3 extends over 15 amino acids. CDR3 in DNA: TGTGCCTCCGGGCCTTACTCCTCCTATAATTCACCCCTCCACTTT. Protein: CASGPYSSYNSPLHF.

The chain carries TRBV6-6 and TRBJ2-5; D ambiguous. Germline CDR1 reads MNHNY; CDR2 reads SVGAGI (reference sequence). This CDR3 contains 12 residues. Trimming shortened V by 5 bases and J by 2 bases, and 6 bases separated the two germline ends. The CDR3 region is CASSDRQETQYF. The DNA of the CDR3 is TGTGCCAGCAGTGACCGGCAAGAGACCCAGTACTTC.

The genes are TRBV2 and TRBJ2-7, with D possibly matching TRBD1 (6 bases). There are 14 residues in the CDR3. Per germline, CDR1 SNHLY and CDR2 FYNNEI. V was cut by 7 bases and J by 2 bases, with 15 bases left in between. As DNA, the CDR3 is TGTGCCAGCAACACTGCAGGGGCTACCTACGAGCAGTACTTC. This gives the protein CASNTAGATYEQYF.

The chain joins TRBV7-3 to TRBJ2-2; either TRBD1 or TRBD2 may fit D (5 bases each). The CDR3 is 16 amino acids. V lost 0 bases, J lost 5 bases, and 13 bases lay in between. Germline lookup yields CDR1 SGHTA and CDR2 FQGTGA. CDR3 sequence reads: CASSLTGTGRTGELFF. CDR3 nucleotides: TGTGCCAGCAGCTTAACGGGGACGGGACGGACCGGGGAGCTGTTTTTT.